These 32 T cell receptor beta chains originate from one sample sequenced in a study of control samples from healthy donors and cancer patients. Some clones are missing from TCRdb's copy, which holds only in-frame ones; the method was immunoSEQ multiplex PCR. The sample comprises 40,000 to 55,000 clones, 85% to 95% of which are singletons, and roughly a quarter rests with the top ten. The sequencing input was PBMCs. The receptors were gathered from a woman aged 50 to 60 with head and neck cancer.

The genes are TRBV6-5 and TRBJ2-2; D is perhaps TRBD2 (6 bases). Germline CDR1 and CDR2: MNHEY and SVGAGI. CDR3 length equals 14 residues. V lost 2 bases and J lost 7, with 11 bases in between. The CDR3 region is CASSYDWEVGELFF. The CDR3 nucleotides are TGTGCCAGCAGTTACGATTGGGAGGTCGGGGAGCTGTTTTTT.

This chain uses TRBV7-2 with TRBJ2-1; the D gene is possibly TRBD2 (7 bases). Germline CDR1 and CDR2: SGHTA and FQGNSA. Trimming removed 3 bases at V and 7 bases at J, with 13 bases between. The CDR3 spans 14 residues. For the CDR3, the DNA is TGTGCCAGCAGCTTTAACGGGGGGCGGAATGAGCAGTTCTTC. Amino acids: CASSFNGGRNEQFF.

The chain carries TRBV5-1 and TRBJ2-2, with 7 bases identical to TRBD1. The germline V gene encodes CDR1 SGHRS and CDR2 YFSETQ. The V gene end was trimmed by 3 bases and the J gene end by 3 bases; junction bases not matched to a gene: 5. The CDR3 has 15 amino acids. As DNA, the CDR3 is TGCGCCAGCAGCTCGGGACAGTTAGACACCGGGGAGCTGTTTTTT. Residues: CASSSGQLDTGELFF.

This chain links TRBV4-2 with TRBJ2-7; D possibly corresponds to TRBD2 (6 bases). Trimming took off 1 base at V and 3 bases at J, with 16 bases between the two ends. Germline CDR1 LGHNA, CDR2 YNFKEQ. CDR3 length equals 16 residues. DNA for the CDR3: TGTGCCAGCAGCCAAGCTACGGCTAGCGACCTCTACGAGCAGTACTTC. It encodes CASSQATASDLYEQYF.

The chain joins TRBV14 to TRBJ2-1; tentative D call: TRBD2 (5 bases). CDR3 length: 13 amino acids. CDR1 is SGHDN and CDR2 is FVKESK in the germline V gene. Trimming left V 4 bases short and J 3 bases short, with 7 bases between. Written as DNA, the CDR3 is TGTGCCAGCAGCCCCGGGAACTACAATGAGCAGTTCTTC. The encoded protein is CASSPGNYNEQFF.

The chain links TRBV7-9 to TRBJ1-4, with a weak D call TRBD1 (6 bases). Germline V lookup: CDR1 SEHNR, CDR2 FQNEAQ (reference sequence). V was trimmed by 3 bases and J by 5 bases, leaving 10 bases between them. The CDR3 runs to 14 residues. The CDR3 region is CASSFDQGNEKLFF. The CDR3 DNA is TGTGCCAGCAGCTTTGACCAGGGGAATGAAAAACTGTTTTTT.

This chain connects TRBV30 to TRBJ1-1; D ambiguous. Germline loops: CDR1 GTSNPN, CDR2 SVGIG (reference sequence). CDR3 size: 13 residues. Trimming removed 0 bases from V and 1 base from J, with 6 bases in between. The CDR3 loop reads CAWSVSTNTEAFF. DNA for the CDR3: TGTGCCTGGAGTGTAAGTACGAACACTGAAGCTTTCTTT.

This clone has only one observation. The chain joins TRBV18 to TRBJ1-5, with D unclear. Germline values: CDR1 KGHSH, CDR2 LQKENI. The length of the CDR3 is 14 residues. The V end lost 3 bases, the J end lost 0 bases, and 6 bases lay between the germline ends. The CDR3 bases are TGTGCCAGCTCACCGGCGGGTAGCAATCAGCCCCAGCATTTT. It yields the protein CASSPAGSNQPQHF.

The V gene is TRBV10-1, the J gene TRBJ1-1; possible D gene TRBD1, 5 bases. V was shortened by 2 bases and J by 4 bases, with 11 bases between the two germline ends. Germline CDR1 is WNHNN and CDR2 is SYGVQD (reference sequence). This CDR3 has 14 amino acids. The CDR3 bases are TGCGCCAGCAGTGAGACCCACGGGGGCACTGAAGCTTTCTTT. Amino acid sequence: CASSETHGGTEAFF.

The chain uses TRBV11-2 and TRBJ1-2; 7 bases fit TRBD1. The V and J ends lost 1 base and 6 bases, in that order; junction bases with no gene match: 5. Per germline, CDR1 SGHAT and CDR2 FQNNGV. This CDR3 region has 14 residues. CDR3 in DNA: TGTGCCAGCAGCTTAGGGGGACAGTTCAATGGCTACACCTTC. The encoded protein is CASSLGGQFNGYTF. Filled out from reference TRBV11-2 and TRBJ1-2, the complete variable domain reads EAGVAQSPRYKIIEKRQSVAFWCNPISGHATLYWYQQILGQGPKLLIQFQNNGVVDDSQLPKDRFSAERLKGVDSTLKIQPAKLEDSAVYLCASSLGGQFNGYTFGSGTRLTVV.

V usage is TRBV5-5 and J usage is TRBJ1-3; no clear D gene. The CDR3 sequence is 14 residues long. Germline assignment: CDR1 SGHKS and CDR2 YYEKEE (reference sequence). Trimming shortened V by 3 bases and J by 0 bases, and 7 bases separated the two germline ends. This CDR3 reads CASSWGGSGNTIYF. CDR3 DNA: TGTGCCAGCAGCTGGGGAGGCTCTGGAAACACCATATATTTT.

The chain links TRBV27 to TRBJ2-3; 7 bases line up with TRBD2. The CDR3 runs to 15 residues. Unmatched junction bases numbered 10, after V lost 9 bases and J lost 1 base. Germline V gene sequence: CDR1 MNHEY, CDR2 SMNVEV (reference sequence). In nucleotides, the CDR3 is TGTGCCAGTTCTCCGCTAGCGGTCCGCACAGATACGCAGTATTTT. Amino acid sequence: CASSPLAVRTDTQYF.

This chain joins TRBV28 and TRBJ1-2; TRBD1 matches 9 bases. Germline CDR1 reads MDHEN; CDR2 reads SYDVKM. The CDR3 extends over 15 amino acids. The J segment lost 6 bases and the V segment lost 6 bases, leaving 11 bases of the junction unmatched. CDR3 protein: CASSYMDRGLDGYTF. The CDR3 bases are TGTGCCAGCAGCTATATGGACAGGGGTTTGGATGGCTACACCTTC.

The rearrangement joins TRBV29-1 to TRBJ2-1, with D possibly matching TRBD2 (6 bases). The length of the CDR3 is 15 residues. Trimming stripped 1 base from V and 5 bases from J, with 15 bases between. Germline V CDR1 and CDR2: SQVTM, ANQGSEA. The CDR3 reads CSVEGEAKSDNEQFF. In nucleotides, the CDR3 is TGCAGCGTTGAAGGGGAGGCAAAAAGTGACAATGAGCAGTTCTTC.

This clone came up once. CDR3 protein: CASSLVTGGIAKNIQYF. In DNA form, the CDR3 reads TGTGCCAGCAGCCTCGTTACAGGGGGGATAGCCAAAAACATTCAGTACTTC. This chain links TRBV5-6 with TRBJ2-4; 8 bases map to TRBD1. V dropped 4 bases and J dropped 0; count of bases not matched to a gene: 9. The CDR3 is 17 residues long. The germline gives CDR1 SGHDT, CDR2 YYEEEE.

The chain employs TRBV19 and TRBJ2-1, with 12 bases that match TRBD1. The CDR3 is 14 residues long. Germline V gives CDR1 LNHDA, CDR2 SQIVND (reference sequence). The V gene end was trimmed by 10 bases and the J gene end by 8 bases; junction bases not matched to a gene: 9. CDR3 residues: CATSGTGGLDEQFF. The CDR3 coding sequence is TGTGCCACCTCGGGGACAGGGGGCTTAGATGAGCAGTTCTTC.

The genes are TRBV5-1 and TRBJ1-4; 9 bases agree with TRBD1. Losses at the gene ends were 4 bases for V and 5 bases for J; bases not matched to a gene: 6. The CDR3 runs to 15 residues. Germline assignment: CDR1 SGHRS and CDR2 YFSETQ. The CDR3 spells CASSPGGTGNEKLFF. The DNA for the CDR3 is TGCGCCAGCAGCCCGGGGGGGACAGGGAATGAAAAACTGTTTTTT.

The rearrangement joins TRBV19 to TRBJ1-6; D is unclear. Between the trimmed V and J ends, which lost 0 bases and 7 bases, there was a span of 4 bases. CDR3 length: 13 residues. Per the germline V gene, CDR1 is LNHDA and CDR2 is SQIVND (reference sequence). CDR3 residues: CASSIEVNSPLHF. CDR3 nucleotides: TGTGCCAGTAGTATAGAAGTGAATTCACCCCTCCACTTT.

The chain uses TRBV6-6 and TRBJ1-1; D remains unclear. Per germline, CDR1 MNHNY and CDR2 SVGAGI (reference sequence). The CDR3 spans 15 residues. The ends were cut back, 4 bases at V and 3 bases at J, with 15 bases in the middle. The CDR3 nucleotides read TGTGCCAGCAGTTTTACAGTGGCCGGGGACACTGAAGCTTTCTTT. It encodes CASSFTVAGDTEAFF.

This chain uses TRBV11-2 with TRBJ2-7, with D maybe TRBD2 (5 bases). In germline, CDR1 is SGHAT, CDR2 FQNNGV. The V gene lost 5 bases and the J gene lost 7 bases, with 9 bases spanning the gap. This CDR3 has 11 amino acids. The CDR3 is CASSQPGEQYF. CDR3 coding DNA: TGTGCCAGCAGCCAACCGGGGGAGCAGTACTTC.

This chain joins TRBV7-2 and TRBJ1-5; TRBD1 is a possible D gene (5 bases). The germline V gene has CDR1 SGHTA and CDR2 FQGNSA. The CDR3 totals 14 residues. V shed 5 bases and J shed 6 bases, with 14 bases lying between them. The CDR3 loop reads CASSLEGQGQPQHF. As DNA, the CDR3 is TGTGCCAGCAGCCTAGAGGGGCAGGGTCAGCCCCAGCATTTT.

The V gene is TRBV4-1, the J gene TRBJ1-5; 9 nucleotides agree with TRBD1. The CDR3 contains 21 residues. V shed 0 bases and J 0 bases; nucleotides not matched to a gene: 15. CDR1 is MGHRA, CDR2 YSYEKL, per germline. The CDR3 loop is CASSQDLRSDRGTYSNQPQHF. The DNA of the CDR3 is TGCGCCAGCAGCCAAGACCTGCGTTCGGACAGGGGAACATATAGCAATCAGCCCCAGCATTTT.

The V gene is TRBV6-7, the J gene TRBJ2-5; 9 positions agree with TRBD2. TRBV6-7 is identified as an open reading frame with a role that is uncertain. The CDR3 is made up of 19 amino acids. J gave up 4 bases and V 0 bases, and 15 bases lay outside the gene matches. Here the CDR3 reads CASSYSVVLAGARGETQYF. CDR3 DNA sequence: TGTGCCAGCAGTTACTCAGTGGTATTAGCGGGAGCGAGAGGAGAGACCCAGTACTTC.

The chain employs TRBV21-1 and TRBJ1-1. TRBV21-1 is a known pseudogene. The CDR3 sequence is 17 residues long. CDR3 loop: CASSKTGAAYRDTEAFF. CDR3 DNA: TGTGCCAGCAGCAAAACGGGAGCTGCATATAGGGACACTGAAGCTTTCTTT.

This CDR3 is CASSSQDRARGYTF. The CDR3 DNA sequence: TGTGCCAGCAGTTCCCAAGACAGGGCCAGAGGCTACACCTTC. This chain joins TRBV27 and TRBJ1-2; TRBD1 aligns across 7 bases. The CDR3 spans 14 residues. Germline CDR1 is MNHEY and CDR2 is SMNVEV (reference sequence). V lost 4 bases and J lost 8; bases outside the gene matches: 10.

The chain carries TRBV2 and TRBJ2-7; D is unclear. CDR3 length: 13 residues. V was clipped by 1 base and J by 3 bases, with 7 bases between them. Germline V CDR1 and CDR2: SNHLY, FYNNEI. The DNA of the CDR3 is TGTGCCAGCAGTGAAGGGTTCAGCTACGAGCAGTACTTC. It specifies CASSEGFSYEQYF. The full variable domain, in which reference TRBV2 and TRBJ2-7 provide the parts outside the CDR3, is EPEVTQTPSHQVTQMGQEVILRCVPISNHLYFYWYRQILGQKVEFLVSFYNNEISEKSEIFDDQFSVERPDGSNFTLKIRSTKLEDSAMYFCASSEGFSYEQYFGPGTRLTVT.

As for this clone: At one of its ends the junction is not consistent with the germline gene, which may arise from a read error. J is TRBJ2-7 and V is TRBV28; 10 bases agree with TRBD2. CDR3 length: 15 amino acids. Germline V gene data show CDR1 as MDHEN and CDR2 as SYDVKM. This CDR3 is CASSRRTSGSYERYF. The DNA of the CDR3 is TGTGCCAGCAGCCGCCGGACTAGCGGATCCTACGAGCGGTACTTC. The variable domain in full, completed from reference TRBV28 and TRBJ2-7, reads DVKVTQSSRYLVKRTGEKVFLECVQDMDHENMFWYRQDPGLGLRLIYFSYDVKMKEKGDIPEGYSVSREKKERFSLILESASTNQTSMYLCASSRRTSGSYERYFGPGTRLTVT.

This chain connects TRBV28 to TRBJ2-2; 8 nucleotides match TRBD2. The CDR3 covers 13 residues. V gave up 3 bases and J gave up 8 bases; unmatched junction bases: 2. CDR1 and CDR2 from the germline V gene are MDHEN and SYDVKM. The CDR3 nucleotides are TGTGCCAGCAGTTTTATAGCGGGAGGGGAGCTGTTTTTT. Its protein is CASSFIAGGELFF.

V is TRBV6-5 and J is TRBJ2-5; D might be TRBD1 or TRBD2, each matching 6 bases. Between the trimmed V and J ends, which lost 0 bases and 4 bases, there was a span of 9 bases. CDR3 size: 14 residues. Germline values: CDR1 MNHEY, CDR2 SVGAGI. CDR3 residues: CASSYSEGGETQYF. CDR3 in DNA: TGTGCCAGCAGTTACTCCGAGGGGGGAGAGACCCAGTACTTC.

This clone occurred a few times. The rearrangement joins TRBV7-2 to TRBJ2-7; the D gene could be TRBD1 or TRBD2 (5 bases each). The CDR3 has 13 amino acids. Trimming removed 1 base from V and 7 bases from J, with 11 bases in between. CDR1 and CDR2 from the germline V gene are SGHTA and FQGNSA. The CDR3 DNA sequence: TGTGCCAGCAGCTTAGGCCCGGGACGGGAGCAGTACTTC. This codes for CASSLGPGREQYF.

The CDR3 DNA reads TGTGCCAGCAGACTTGGTCGATTGGCAGATACGCAGTATTTT. Translation gives CASRLGRLADTQYF. The chain couples TRBV6-5 to TRBJ2-3; D unclear. V lost 6 bases and J lost 4, with 14 bases in between. The CDR3 runs to 14 residues. Germline CDR1 reads MNHEY; CDR2 reads SVGAGI.

The V and J genes are TRBV5-5 and TRBJ1-2; a weak D match, TRBD1 (5 bases). The CDR3 extends over 15 amino acids. In germline, CDR1 is SGHKS, CDR2 YYEKEE (reference sequence). V shed 3 bases and J shed 0 bases, with 12 bases lying between them. CDR3 in amino acids: CASSSAGTPNYGYTF. Here the CDR3 DNA reads TGTGCCAGCAGCTCGGCCGGGACCCCTAACTATGGCTACACCTTC.